The 18 T cell receptor beta chains in this list originate from one sample, sequenced in a study of cytomegalovirus exposure and HLA in healthy donors. PCR involved 60 Vbeta and 13 Jbeta primers. Generated by immunoSEQ multiplex PCR, the TCRdb table keeps only in-frame clones and is missing some. The table has around 200,000 clones, approximately 85% seen once. The sequencing input was PBMCs. These receptor sequences come from a woman between 50 and 59 years old in good health and CMV-seronegative.

The chain is built from TRBV5-1 and TRBJ1-1; 10 nucleotides line up with TRBD1. V shed 1 base, J shed 3 bases, and the junction held 6 bases outside the gene matches. From germline, CDR1 is SGHRS and CDR2 YFSETQ. The length of the CDR3 is 16 residues. The DNA for the CDR3 is TGCGCCAGCAGCTTGCAGGGACAGGGGAGGGACACTGAAGCTTTCTTT. Amino acids: CASSLQGQGRDTEAFF. Full variable domain (missing parts from reference TRBV5-1 and TRBJ1-1): KAGVTQTPRYLIKTRGQQVTLSCSPISGHRSVSWYQQTPGQGLQFLFEYFSETQRNKGNFPGRFSGRQFSNSRSEMNVSTLELGDSALYLCASSLQGQGRDTEAFFGQGTRLTVV.

Remarks on this clone: The sample contains more than one DNA sequence encoding this CDR3. This chain connects TRBV15 to TRBJ1-1; a possible D gene is TRBD1 (5 bases). CDR1 and CDR2 (germline): LNHNV, YYDKDF (reference sequence). The length of the CDR3 is 12 residues. V was trimmed by 1 base and J by 11 bases, leaving 11 bases between them. The DNA for the CDR3 is TGTGCCACCAGCAGAGTCGACAGCGAGGCTTTCTTT. Translating it yields CATSRVDSEAFF.

The chain is built from TRBV27 and TRBJ2-7; 9 bases fit TRBD1. This CDR3 has 14 residues. Germline V gives CDR1 MNHEY, CDR2 SMNVEV (reference sequence). With V trimmed by 3 bases and J by 6 bases, 6 bases remained unmatched. CDR3 sequence reads: CASSFVQGAGEQYF. The CDR3 region has the DNA TGTGCCAGCAGTTTCGTACAGGGGGCTGGCGAGCAGTACTTC.

This rearrangement joins TRBV7-2 to TRBJ2-2; the D gene is possibly TRBD2 (6 bases). Germline-derived CDR1 and CDR2 are SGHTA and FQGNSA. V gave up 5 bases and J gave up 4 bases, with 11 bases separating them. The CDR3 is made up of 14 amino acids. The DNA for the CDR3 is TGTGCCAGCAGCCCGGGACTTCTCACCGGGGAGCTGTTTTTT. Translating gives CASSPGLLTGELFF.

The rearrangement uses TRBV7-7 and TRBJ2-3; D remains ambiguous. There are 13 residues in the CDR3. The V gene lost 4 bases and the J gene lost 4 bases, with 9 bases spanning the gap. Germline CDR1 SSHAT, CDR2 FNYEAQ (reference sequence). CDR3 sequence (DNA): TGTGCCAGCAGCTATGCGGTCTCAGATACGCAGTATTTT. Translating gives CASSYAVSDTQYF.

The V gene is TRBV2, the J gene TRBJ2-5; possibly TRBD2 for D (6 bases). From germline, CDR1 is SNHLY and CDR2 FYNNEI. This CDR3 is 15 amino acids long. Trimming removed 5 bases from V and 5 bases from J, with 18 bases in between. The CDR3 is CASSTPGGIHETQYF. The CDR3 DNA is TGTGCCAGCAGTACCCCGGGCGGGATACATGAGACCCAGTACTTC.

This clone was counted only a few times. The chain uses TRBV6-1 and TRBJ1-2; the match to TRBD1 covers 11 bases. The CDR3 has 15 residues. Germline assignment: CDR1 MNHNS and CDR2 SASEGT. The junction had 8 bases not matched to a gene; V was cut back by 6 bases and J by 5 bases. The CDR3 DNA is TGTGCCAGCAGGGGGGACAGGGGGAACCTATATGGCTACACCTTC. Translated: CASRGDRGNLYGYTF.

The V and J genes are TRBV29-1 and TRBJ1-2; 8 bases agree with TRBD1. The CDR3 consists of 14 residues. Germline lookup yields CDR1 SQVTM and CDR2 ANQGSEA. After removal of 4 bases from V and 4 bases from J, the junction contained 8 bases not matched to a gene. CDR3 DNA sequence: TGCAGCGTTGTCACAGGGGGGATTCGCTATGGCTACACCTTC. Encoded protein: CSVVTGGIRYGYTF.

Notes on this clone: The sample has other DNA sequences that encode this CDR3 too. J is TRBJ2-3 and V is TRBV27, with a tentative D call TRBD1 (6 bases). Trimming took off 6 bases at V and 0 bases at J, with 13 bases between the two ends. This CDR3 is built from 15 residues. From germline, CDR1 is MNHEY and CDR2 SMNVEV (reference sequence). CDR3 loop: CASSLGQTSTDTQYF. The CDR3 coding sequence is TGTGCCAGCAGCCTTGGACAGACTAGCACAGATACGCAGTATTTT.

The CDR3 protein is CASSLASSTGPRTEAFF. The DNA for the CDR3 is TGTGCCAGCAGTTTAGCCTCCTCGACAGGGCCCCGCACTGAAGCTTTCTTT. The V and J genes are TRBV28 and TRBJ1-1, with 7 nucleotides matching TRBD1. J was trimmed by 4 bases and V by 2 bases; bases with no gene match: 13. The CDR3 covers 17 residues. The germline V gene encodes CDR1 MDHEN and CDR2 SYDVKM.

This clone was recorded once. The J gene is TRBJ2-7, the V gene TRBV10-3, with a weak D call TRBD2 (5 bases). Germline loops: CDR1 ENHRY, CDR2 SYGVKD. The germline V and J ends were trimmed by 8 bases and 4 bases, with 9 bases remaining between them. The CDR3 covers 11 residues. For the CDR3, the DNA is TGTGCCATCCTAGCCGGGTACGAGCAGTACTTC. Protein: CAILAGYEQYF.

This clone has a handful of counts. The chain has TRBV29-1 and TRBJ1-2, with D possibly matching TRBD1 (5 bases). V shed 3 bases and J shed 4 bases, with 12 bases lying between them. The CDR3 loop spans 13 amino acids. Germline V lookup: CDR1 SQVTM, CDR2 ANQGSEA. The CDR3 bases are TGCAGCGTTGAGCGGGGGATACGCTATGGCTACACCTTC. Encoded protein: CSVERGIRYGYTF.

This clone was counted a single time. The chain joins TRBV5-1 to TRBJ2-1, with 10 bases aligning to TRBD2. The V gene's germline CDR1 is SGHRS and CDR2 YFSETQ. There are 18 residues in the CDR3. V shed 0 bases, J shed 0 bases, and the junction held 6 bases outside the gene matches. The CDR3 DNA follows: TGCGCCAGCAGCTTGGGACTAGCGGGCATAAGCTCCTACAATGAGCAGTTCTTC. Translation: CASSLGLAGISSYNEQFF.

This chain joins TRBV7-6 and TRBJ2-3, with D perhaps TRBD1 (8 bases). The germline gives CDR1 SGHVS, CDR2 FNYEAQ. This CDR3 has 19 amino acids. Trimming removed 0 bases at V and 3 bases at J, with 22 bases between. CDR3 bases: TGTGCCAGCAGCTTAGCGTGGCAGGGGGCGGGAGCTGAAACAGATACGCAGTATTTT. Translated, it gives CASSLAWQGAGAETDTQYF.

V usage is TRBV19 and J usage is TRBJ2-7, with TRBD2 matching over 8 bases. CDR1 is LNHDA and CDR2 is SQIVND in the germline V gene (reference sequence). With V trimmed by 3 bases and J by 2 bases, 6 bases remained unmatched. The CDR3 spans 15 residues. As DNA, the CDR3 is TGTGCCAGTAGTATGGGTAGCGGGAATACCTACGAGCAGTACTTC. Amino acid sequence: CASSMGSGNTYEQYF. Looking up the rest from reference TRBV19 and TRBJ2-7 gives the full variable domain: DGGITQSPKYLFRKEGQNVTLSCEQNLNHDAMYWYRQDPGQGLRLIYYSQIVNDFQKGDIAEGYSVSREKKESFPLTVTSAQKNPTAFYLCASSMGSGNTYEQYFGPGTRLTVT.

This clone was counted once. This sequence joins TRBV4-3 and TRBJ2-2; 12 bases line up with TRBD1. V shed 1 base and J 10 bases; nucleotides not matched to a gene: 7. CDR3 length: 16 residues. The germline V gene encodes CDR1 LGHNA and CDR2 YSLEER. The CDR3 is CASSQAGTGGREELFF. CDR3 coding DNA: TGCGCCAGCAGCCAAGCGGGGACAGGGGGCCGGGAGGAGCTGTTTTTT.

This chain joins TRBV18 and TRBJ2-5; TRBD1 agrees at 8 bases. After removal of 3 bases from V and 1 base from J, the junction contained 1 base not matched to a gene. Germline CDR1 and CDR2: KGHSH and LQKENI. The CDR3 has 14 amino acids. CDR3 coding DNA: TGTGCCAGCTCACCGGGACAGGTCCAAGAGACCCAGTACTTC. Protein: CASSPGQVQETQYF.

V gene TRBV27 combines with J gene TRBJ2-7, with a possible D match to TRBD2 (6 bases). Germline CDR1 is MNHEY and CDR2 is SMNVEV (reference sequence). The germline V and J ends were trimmed by 7 bases and 7 bases, with 20 bases remaining between them. The CDR3 has 14 amino acids. CDR3 nucleotide sequence: TGTGCCAGCAACCGCTTCTCCGGGACTGGAGAGCAGTACTTC. Its protein is CASNRFSGTGEQYF.